This TCR beta chain was identified during a study of cytomegalovirus exposure and HLA in healthy donors (dated by TCRdb to the late 2010s). In terms of the full investigation: In an earlier analysis of around 540 of the donors, less than 350 Gb of sequence data and 95 million to 130 million unique TCR beta sequences from about 190 million T cells were reported. An earlier analysis of some 500 of the donors applied high-throughput TCR beta sequencing to assess whether each TCR beta V gene segment acted as functional or pseudogenic. On average, 235,054 unique TCR beta nucleotide sequences were sequenced per donor among fewer than 500 genotyped donors of the cohort, with 15% to 20% of those sequences being non-productive. Genome-wide SNP genotypes for about 60% of the roughly 670 donors were used in a later genetic analysis, which treated that subset as a discovery cohort. Donor age, sex, ethnicity and CMV serostatus were compiled alongside the repertoire data. HLA typing included class I and class II loci at four-digit resolution. High-throughput TCR immunosequencing, statistical association of individual TCRs with disease status, and machine learning were combined to predict cytomegalovirus infection status. The aim of the study was to test whether cataloging public T cell receptors could identify signatures of past pathogen exposure. In a later analysis, previously published TCR beta repertoires from several hundred donors were re-analyzed and high-resolution HLA genotyping was added so that TCR occurrence patterns could be studied. Among the roughly 410 genotyped donors, more than 70% belonged to the genetic ancestry cluster associated with self-reported Caucasian donors. Along with the roughly 700-subject first cohort, a separate validation cohort of over a hundred different subjects was used. Roughly 300 gigabases of sequencing data and around 80 million unique TCR sequences made up an early release that covered approximately 620 HLA-typed donors. The number of typed donors differed by locus: about 629-630 for A, B, C, DRB1 and DQB1; approximately 520 for DQA1; 600 to 610 for DPA1; and roughly 470 for DPB1. The T cell repertoires of several hundred subjects were profiled by immunosequencing and related to cytomegalovirus serostatus. The later analysis used no new phenotypic data to find candidate immune exposures, relying instead on TCR beta sequences and their occurrence across donors. Every repertoire in the discovery cohort had been generated on one and the same sequencing platform. A handful of DR-DQ haplotypes were handled as single units for association and clustering because linkage in the cohort was strong. Points the paper makes about the study in general: Sequencing depth was assumed to be roughly uniform across donors in the presence/absence analyses, though that assumption may not hold. HLA typing was unavailable for some donors at each locus, so association tests used only the typed subset. A cluster of highly shared sequence variants was judged likely to be a technical artifact of the sequencing pipeline. In a later analysis, several top co-occurrence clusters were reported to appear linked to parvovirus B19, influenza, CMV and Epstein-Barr virus. Most TCR sequences were observed very rarely across donors, whereas some public TCRs were present in many individuals. Strong co-occurrence of HLA alleles, especially DR and DQ, made assigning TCR associations to individual alleles difficult. Specific HLA alleles were associated with over 15,000 TCR beta sequences at a false discovery rate of 0.05 in a later analysis. In an earlier analysis of approximately 600 of the donors, most TCR beta V segments were observed in productive rearrangements about 87% or about 30% of the time, broadly matching IMGT annotations. A further reported finding was that TCR beta sequences accurately predicted the HLA-A and HLA-B alleles for most subjects in the first cohort. In the study, some 180 TCR beta chains were listed as associated with cytomegalovirus. The classifier was reported to diagnose cytomegalovirus status with high specificity and sensitivity in both the original cohort and the validation cohort. According to the authors, the approach could potentially be generalized to other disease states and immunological phenotypes. Only TCR beta chains were sequenced in this cohort, and the absence of alpha or paired-chain data limited detectable features. The only immune exposure information available for the cohort was CMV serostatus. Linkage disequilibrium might explain the correlated functional status among segregating V segments, but an unknown experimental factor could not be excluded. In a later analysis, TCR association rates were found to vary across HLA loci, with the most associated TCRs seen for DRB1 alleles and the fewest for HLA-C alleles. Most CMV-associated TCR beta chains appeared to be HLA-restricted in a later analysis, and the HLA associations seemed to be driven largely by CMV exposure. In a later analysis, HLA-associated TCR beta chains were found to be more clonally expanded and to have lower generation probabilities than equally common non-associated chains. In vitro tests confirmed that a few of the cytomegalovirus-associated TCR beta chains recognize cytomegalovirus antigens. According to a later genetic analysis, donors in an Asian-associated ancestry cluster had fewer N-insertions in productive TCRs than the approximately 650-donor mean. An association between a missense DCLRE1C variant and V-gene and J-gene trimming of TCR beta chains was found in a later genetic analysis and replicated in an independent cohort. The earlier analysis of almost 600 of the donors excluded seventeen rarely observed V segments, including chromosome 9 orphons, because counts were too low. Some IMGT-functional V segments, including TRBV6-2 and TRBV6-3, could not be told apart with the 87-base-pair reads, so those segments were excluded.

This clone was counted between two and nine times. Its specific antigen is unknown. Base-call qualities are not available, and no considerably larger clone is one nucleotide away. Library construction relied on the immunoSEQ multiplex PCR assay. The multiplex PCR relied on a mix of 60 forward primers for TCR Vbeta segments and 13 reverse primers for TCR Jbeta segments. Amplification of the CDR3 region of rearranged TCR beta genes was performed with a multiplex PCR assay on genomic DNA. The Illumina HiSeq System was used to sequence the amplified TCR beta libraries as 87-base-pair reads. Per the authors' processing: In a later analysis, tens of millions of unique TCR beta chains were counted across the approximately 670 repertoires, and approximately 11 million of these chains were shared by at least two donors. Raw reads were error-corrected and collapsed into unique sequences with a nearest-neighbor algorithm that merged closely related sequences to remove PCR and sequencing errors. CDR3 sequences were aligned to IMGT reference sequences to assign V, D and J gene segments. Each retained sequence needed at least a six-nucleotide match to both a V gene segment and a J gene segment. A rearrangement was called productive if the CDR3 had no stop codons and remained in frame with V and J, and every other rearrangement was called non-productive. Following IMGT convention, CDR3 was defined as the stretch from the second conserved V-encoded cysteine to the conserved J-encoded phenylalanine. The earlier analysis of about 530 of the donors excluded any sequence lacking an unambiguous match to a single V gene segment. In an earlier analysis of approximately 590 of the donors, a V segment was called functional when productive rearrangements were above 56.7%, and segregating when the standard deviation between donors exceeded 5%. A statistical classification framework was built to diagnose cytomegalovirus status from the catalog of TCR beta chain sequences. A later analysis assigned V and J genes by comparing TCR nucleotide sequences with IMGT/GENE-DB human TR gene sequences. In a later analysis, CDR3 sequences and most-parsimonious VDJ recombination scenarios were assigned using the TCRdist pipeline. In a later analysis, each TCR beta chain was defined by its CDR3 amino acid sequence together with its V-gene family, and reads without a unique V-gene family were excluded. In a later analysis, a few hundred highly shared, low-generation-probability nucleotide sequences were removed to address suspected cross-contamination and a sequencing artifact. In a later analysis, a clonal expansion index was calculated for each public chain from normalized within-repertoire ranks of inferred template counts. Generation probabilities in a later analysis came from a VDJ recombination model fitted to out-of-frame rearrangements, and those results were checked against IGoR. In a later analysis, hypergeometric tests were used to score TCR-TCR, TCR-HLA and TCR-CMV co-occurrence, with a repertoire-size bias correction applied to TCR pairs. In a later analysis, false discovery rates were estimated by permuting HLA or CMV assignments 20 times. A later analysis grouped co-occurring TCRs with DBSCAN, adding TCRdist sequence similarity when clustering within HLA-allele-positive subsets. Co-occurrence clustering excluded repertoires with fewer than 30,000 or more than 120,000 public chains, plus five with anomalous nucleotide sharing. TCRdb took this table from immuneACCESS and kept in-frame rearrangements with V and J called. Such tables lack part of the clones; where checked against another copy, unresolved V genes explain under half of the gap, and the rest is unexplained. V and J calls and clone size are copied from that table; D and trimming were computed from the DNA. This sample comprises 120,000 or so clones, around 80% of them detected only once. The ten largest clones capture roughly 1.2% of the sample.

The cohort was made up of 500 to 800 healthy bone marrow donors. All cohort members were sampled while nominally healthy, although unrecorded immune exposures were likely present. The donor was CMV seronegative and belonged to the group of under 400 seronegative cohort members. Every donor gave a peripheral blood sample, and the peripheral blood mononuclear cells from that sample were used for TCR beta sequencing. Genomic DNA was extracted from the blood cell samples with the Qiagen DNeasy Blood Extraction Kit. Counted from cysteine to phenylalanine, this CDR3 has 14 amino acids. The CDR3 DNA has 42 bases and is translated from base 1. CDR1 and CDR2 are read off the germline V gene as KGHSH and LQKENI. Here V drops 2 bases and J drops 5 bases, and the junction holds 4 bases not matched to any gene.

Specimen: PBMCs. The chain is made from TRBV18 and TRBJ2-5; 8 bases in the junction line up with TRBD2. The clonotype originates from a female donor in good health and CMV-seronegative. The DNA sequence is given as TGTGCCAGCTCACCAAAGCGGGAGTGGGAGACCCAGTACTTC. The translation is CASSPKREWETQYF. With the portions outside the CDR3 filled from the reference TRBV18 and TRBJ2-5 genes, the complete variable region becomes NAGVMQNPRHLVRRRGQEARLRCSPMKGHSHVYWYRQLPEEGLKFMVYLQKENIIDESGMPKERFSAEFPKEGPSILRIQQVVRGDSAAYFCASSPKREWETQYFGPGTRLLVL.